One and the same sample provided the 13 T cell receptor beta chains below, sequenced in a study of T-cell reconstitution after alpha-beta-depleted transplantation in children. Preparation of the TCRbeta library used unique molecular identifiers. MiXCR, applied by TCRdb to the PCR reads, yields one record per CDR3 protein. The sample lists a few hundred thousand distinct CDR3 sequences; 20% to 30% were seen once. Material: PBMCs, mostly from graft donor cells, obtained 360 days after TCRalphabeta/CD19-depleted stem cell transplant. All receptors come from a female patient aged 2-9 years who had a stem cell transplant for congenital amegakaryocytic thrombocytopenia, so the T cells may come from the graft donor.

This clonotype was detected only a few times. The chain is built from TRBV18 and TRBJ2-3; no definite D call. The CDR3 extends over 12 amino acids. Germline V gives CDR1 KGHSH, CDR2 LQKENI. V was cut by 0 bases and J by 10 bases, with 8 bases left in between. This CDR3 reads CASSPPGSSQYF. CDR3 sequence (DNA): TGTGCCAGCTCACCACCTGGAAGCTCGCAGTATTTT.

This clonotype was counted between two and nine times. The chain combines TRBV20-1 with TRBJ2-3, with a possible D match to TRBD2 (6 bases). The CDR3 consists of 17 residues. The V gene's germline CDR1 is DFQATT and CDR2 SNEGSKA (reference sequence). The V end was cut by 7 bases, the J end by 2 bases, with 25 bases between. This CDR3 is CSERVGQPGLNTDTQYF. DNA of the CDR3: TGCAGTGAAAGGGTAGGGCAACCGGGACTGAACACAGATACGCAGTATTTT.

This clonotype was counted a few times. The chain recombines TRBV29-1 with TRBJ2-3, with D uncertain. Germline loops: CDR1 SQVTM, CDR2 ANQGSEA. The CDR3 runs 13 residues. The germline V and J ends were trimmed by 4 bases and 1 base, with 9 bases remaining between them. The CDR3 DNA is TGCAGCGTTGGGTTTGGTGGCACAGATACGCAGTATTTT. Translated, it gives CSVGFGGTDTQYF.

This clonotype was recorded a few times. The CDR3 nucleotides are TGCGCCAGTAAGGTGGATGCGTCTAGCAATCAGCCCCAGCATTTT. Its protein product is CASKVDASSNQPQHF. V usage is TRBV10-1 and J usage is TRBJ1-5; D gene uncertain. The V end was cut by 9 bases, the J end by 0 bases, with 15 bases between. Germline V CDR1 and CDR2: WNHNN, SYGVQD (reference sequence). The CDR3 totals 15 residues.

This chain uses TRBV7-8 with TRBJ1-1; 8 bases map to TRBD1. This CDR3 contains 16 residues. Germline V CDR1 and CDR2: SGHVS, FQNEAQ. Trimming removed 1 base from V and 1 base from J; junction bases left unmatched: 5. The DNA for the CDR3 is TGTGCCAGCAGCTTAGGAGCCGGGACAGGGAACACTGAAGCTTTCTTT. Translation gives CASSLGAGTGNTEAFF. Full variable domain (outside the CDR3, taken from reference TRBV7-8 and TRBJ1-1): GAGVSQSPRYKVAKRGQDVALRCDPISGHVSLFWYQQALGQGPEFLTYFQNEAQLDKSGLPSDRFFAERPEGSVSTLKIQRTQQEDSAVYLCASSLGAGTGNTEAFFGQGTRLTVV.

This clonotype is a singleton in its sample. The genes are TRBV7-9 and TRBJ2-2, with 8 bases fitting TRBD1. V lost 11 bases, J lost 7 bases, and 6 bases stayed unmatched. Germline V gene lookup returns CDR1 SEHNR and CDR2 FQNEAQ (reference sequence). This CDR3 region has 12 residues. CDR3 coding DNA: TGTGCCGAGACAGGGGTATTCGGGGAGCTGTTTTTT. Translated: CAETGVFGELFF.

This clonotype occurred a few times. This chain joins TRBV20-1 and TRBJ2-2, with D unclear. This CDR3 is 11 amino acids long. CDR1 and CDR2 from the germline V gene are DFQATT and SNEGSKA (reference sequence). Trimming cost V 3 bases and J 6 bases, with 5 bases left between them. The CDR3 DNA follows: TGCAGTGCTAGGCGCGCCGGGGAGCTGTTTTTT. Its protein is CSARRAGELFF.

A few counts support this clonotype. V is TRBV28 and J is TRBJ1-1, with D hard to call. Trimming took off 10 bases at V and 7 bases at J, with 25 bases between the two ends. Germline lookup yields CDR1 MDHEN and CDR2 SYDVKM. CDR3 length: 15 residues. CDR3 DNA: TGTGCCACCACGCCGTACCGTCGGAGGGCGGGTGAAGCTTTCTTT. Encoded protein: CATTPYRRRAGEAFF.

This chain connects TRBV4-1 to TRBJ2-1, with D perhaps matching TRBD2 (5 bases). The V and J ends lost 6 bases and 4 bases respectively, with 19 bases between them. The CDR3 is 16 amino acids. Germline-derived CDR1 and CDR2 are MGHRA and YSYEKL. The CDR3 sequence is CASRFMAGIGYNEQFF. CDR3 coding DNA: TGCGCCAGCAGATTTATGGCCGGGATAGGATACAATGAGCAGTTCTTC.

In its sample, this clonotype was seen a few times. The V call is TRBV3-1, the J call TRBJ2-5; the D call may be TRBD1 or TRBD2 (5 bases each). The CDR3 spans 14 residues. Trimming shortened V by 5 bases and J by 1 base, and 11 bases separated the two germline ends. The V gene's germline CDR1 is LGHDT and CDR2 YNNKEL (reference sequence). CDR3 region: CASSNRDLQETQYF. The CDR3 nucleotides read TGTGCCAGCAGCAACCGGGACCTCCAAGAGACCCAGTACTTC.

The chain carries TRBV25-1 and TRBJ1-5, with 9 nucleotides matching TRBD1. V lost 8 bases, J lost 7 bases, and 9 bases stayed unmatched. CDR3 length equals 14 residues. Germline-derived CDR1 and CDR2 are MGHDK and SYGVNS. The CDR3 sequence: CASSGTGWWQPQHF. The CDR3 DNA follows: TGTGCCAGCTCCGGGACAGGGTGGTGGCAGCCCCAGCATTTT.

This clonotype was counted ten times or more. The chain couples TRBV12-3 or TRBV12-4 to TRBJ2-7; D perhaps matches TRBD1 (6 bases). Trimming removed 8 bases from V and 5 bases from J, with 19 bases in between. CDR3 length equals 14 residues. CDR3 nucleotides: TGTGCCAGCTCGTGGAGAGGACAGCTGCACGAGCAGTACTTC. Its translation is CASSWRGQLHEQYF.

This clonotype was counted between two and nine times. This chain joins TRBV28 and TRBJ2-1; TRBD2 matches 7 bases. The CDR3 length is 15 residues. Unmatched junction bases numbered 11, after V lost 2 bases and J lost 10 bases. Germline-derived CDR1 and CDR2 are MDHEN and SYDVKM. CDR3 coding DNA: TGTGCCAGCAGTTTACGGTCCCCTAGCGGAAGCGAGCAGTTCTTC. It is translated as CASSLRSPSGSEQFF.